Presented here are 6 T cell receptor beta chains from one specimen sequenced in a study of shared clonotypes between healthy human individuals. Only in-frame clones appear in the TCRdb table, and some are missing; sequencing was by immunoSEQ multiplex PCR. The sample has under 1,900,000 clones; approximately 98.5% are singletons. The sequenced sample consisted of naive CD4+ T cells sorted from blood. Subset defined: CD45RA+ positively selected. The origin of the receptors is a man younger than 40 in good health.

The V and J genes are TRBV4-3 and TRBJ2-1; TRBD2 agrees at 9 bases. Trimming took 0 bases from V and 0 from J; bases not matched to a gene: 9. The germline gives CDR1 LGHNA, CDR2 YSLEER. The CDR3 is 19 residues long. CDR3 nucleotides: TGCGCCAGCAGCCAAGATTGGACTAGCGTCCCAAGCTCCTACAATGAGCAGTTCTTC. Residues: CASSQDWTSVPSSYNEQFF.

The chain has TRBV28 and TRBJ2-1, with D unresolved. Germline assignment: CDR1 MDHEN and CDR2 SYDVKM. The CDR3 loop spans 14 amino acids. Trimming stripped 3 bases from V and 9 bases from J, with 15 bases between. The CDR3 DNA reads TGTGCCAGCAGTTTTAGGAATCTACTTCTTGAGCAGTTCTTC. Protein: CASSFRNLLLEQFF. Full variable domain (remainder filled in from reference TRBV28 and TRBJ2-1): DVKVTQSSRYLVKRTGEKVFLECVQDMDHENMFWYRQDPGLGLRLIYFSYDVKMKEKGDIPEGYSVSREKKERFSLILESASTNQTSMYLCASSFRNLLLEQFFGPGTRLTVL.

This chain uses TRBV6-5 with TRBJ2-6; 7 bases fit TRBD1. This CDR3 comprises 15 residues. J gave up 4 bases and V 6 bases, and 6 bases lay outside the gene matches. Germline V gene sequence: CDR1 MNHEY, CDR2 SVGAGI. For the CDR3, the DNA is TGTGCCAGCAGCTCTACAGGGGCCGGGGCCAACGTCCTGACTTTC. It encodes CASSSTGAGANVLTF.

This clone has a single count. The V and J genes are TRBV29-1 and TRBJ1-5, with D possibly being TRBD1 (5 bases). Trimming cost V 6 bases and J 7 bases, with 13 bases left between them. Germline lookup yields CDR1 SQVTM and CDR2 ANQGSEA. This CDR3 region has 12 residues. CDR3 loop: CSVGDPDQPQHF. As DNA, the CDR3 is TGCAGCGTAGGGGACCCGGACCAGCCCCAGCATTTT.

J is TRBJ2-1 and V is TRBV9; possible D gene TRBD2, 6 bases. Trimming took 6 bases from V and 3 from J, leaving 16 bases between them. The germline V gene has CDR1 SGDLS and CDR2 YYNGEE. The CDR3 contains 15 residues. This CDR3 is CASTIDGRNYNEQFF. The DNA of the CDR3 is TGTGCCAGCACCATAGACGGGAGAAACTACAATGAGCAGTTCTTC.

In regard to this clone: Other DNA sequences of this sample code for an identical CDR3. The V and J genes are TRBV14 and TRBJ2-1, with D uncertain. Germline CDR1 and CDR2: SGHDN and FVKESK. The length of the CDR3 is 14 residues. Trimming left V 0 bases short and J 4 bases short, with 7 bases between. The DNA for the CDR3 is TGTGCCAGCAGCCAAGATCTAGGGTACAATGAGCAGTTCTTC. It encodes CASSQDLGYNEQFF.